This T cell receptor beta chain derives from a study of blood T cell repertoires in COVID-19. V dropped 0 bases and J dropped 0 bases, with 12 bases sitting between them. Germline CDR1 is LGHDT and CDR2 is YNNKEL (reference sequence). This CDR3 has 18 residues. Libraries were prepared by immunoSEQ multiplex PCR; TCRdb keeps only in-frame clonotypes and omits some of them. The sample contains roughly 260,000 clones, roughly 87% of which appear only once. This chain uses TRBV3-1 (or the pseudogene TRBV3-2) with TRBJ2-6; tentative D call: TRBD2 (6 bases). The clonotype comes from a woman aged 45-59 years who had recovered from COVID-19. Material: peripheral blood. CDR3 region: CASSQDGGFLSGANVLTF. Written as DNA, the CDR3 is TGTGCCAGCAGCCAAGATGGAGGGTTCCTCTCTGGGGCCAACGTCCTGACTTTC.